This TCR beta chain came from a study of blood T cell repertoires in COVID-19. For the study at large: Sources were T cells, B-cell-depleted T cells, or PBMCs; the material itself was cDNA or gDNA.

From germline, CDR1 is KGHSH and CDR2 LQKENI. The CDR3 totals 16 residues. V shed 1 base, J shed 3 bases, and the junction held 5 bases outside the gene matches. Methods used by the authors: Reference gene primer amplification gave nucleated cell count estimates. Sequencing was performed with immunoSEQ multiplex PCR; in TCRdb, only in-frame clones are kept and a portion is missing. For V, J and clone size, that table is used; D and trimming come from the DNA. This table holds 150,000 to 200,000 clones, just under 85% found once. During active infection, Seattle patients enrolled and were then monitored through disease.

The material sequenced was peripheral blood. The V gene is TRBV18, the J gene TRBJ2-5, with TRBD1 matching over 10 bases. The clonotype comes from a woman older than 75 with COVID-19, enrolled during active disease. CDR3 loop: CASSPRSGTGEETQYF. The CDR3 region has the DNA TGTGCCAGCTCACCACGATCTGGGACAGGGGAAGAGACCCAGTACTTC.